This T cell receptor (beta chain) derives from a study of blood T cell repertoires in COVID-19 (dated by TCRdb to the early 2020s). A note on the overall study: Samples covering the acute and convalescent phases of COVID-19 were provided by collaborators in the United States, Italy and Spain. Where available, HLA class I and class II types were obtained from metadata supplied by the sample provider rather than from assay-based typing. The samples were drawn from the first 160 participants of the ongoing ImmuneRACE study and from 1,254 subjects provided by 6 global collaborators. A de-identified subject ID, COVID-19 status, age in years and sex were almost always included in the sample metadata. Subjects who had been exposed to COVID-19, were actively infected with it, or had recovered from it provided the deeply sampled blood TCRbeta repertoires that made up the dataset. The material from the prospective study consisted of cDNA or gDNA derived from T cells, B-cell-depleted T cells, or PBMCs. The repertoires were made available in a free public database intended to serve as a resource for research on the immune response to SARS-CoV-2. What the research found in general, with its limitations: Clinical and demographic metadata were provided uncurated, with the amount varying by source and participant.

As to this clone: Its antigen is still unknown. Nothing much larger sits one base from this clone, and base qualities are not available.

In Seattle, one collaborating source enrolled patients while the infection was active and tracked those patients longitudinally over the course of disease. Whole blood was collected in K2EDTA tubes by collaborating institutions according to the institutions' own protocols. For TCRbeta analysis, collaborators shipped samples as frozen whole blood, isolated PBMCs, or DNA extracted from either of those sample types. The immunoSEQ Assay, a bias-controlled multiplex PCR, was used to amplify TCRbeta CDR3 regions from genomic DNA. The study's own analysis went as follows. The number of nucleated cells in each sample was estimated by amplification of reference gene primers within the assay. To quantify the absolute abundance of each unique TCRbeta CDR3 rearrangement, sequence reads were collapsed and filtered. For each sample, productive Simpson clonality was calculated as the square root of Simpson's diversity index over productive rearrangements. TCRdb retrieved this table from immuneACCESS and kept in-frame rearrangements only. Not all clones are present; in checked studies, unresolved V genes account for under half, and no reason is known for the remainder. For V, J and clone size, that table is used; D and trimming come from the DNA. This sample is represented by 70,000 or so clones; 65% to 85% of them were singletons. The ten largest clones capture approximately 15% of the sample.

The CDR3 has 15 amino acids, counting the end cysteine and phenylalanine. Kept here is only the CDR3 DNA, which spans 45 bases and is read in frame from base 1. The germline V gene specifies SGHRS as CDR1 and YFSETQ as CDR2. Compared with germline, V lacks 4 bases and J lacks 9 bases; bases without a gene match: 11. This TCR was recovered from a man in his 60s with COVID-19, enrolled during active disease. The chain is made from TRBV5-1 and TRBJ2-1; 9 central nucleotides agree with TRBD2. The specimen was peripheral blood. CDR3 region: CASSPRTSVGVEQFF. The DNA sequence is given as TGCGCCAGCAGCCCGAGGACTAGCGTGGGGGTTGAGCAGTTCTTC.